The subject of this entry is one T cell receptor (beta chain). Relative to the germline gene, one junction end is altered; a read error may explain this. This sample is part of a study of identical twins. Using its own MiXCR run on the 5' RACE reads, TCRdb lists one record per CDR3 protein. The repertoire consists of some 1,600,000 distinct CDR3 sequences, with about 30% occurring once and the leading ten covering 0.25% to 0.3%. This CDR3 is built from 16 residues. In germline, CDR1 is SQVTM, CDR2 ANQGSEA. Material: cord blood. The clonotype originates from a newborn girl in good health. This chain uses TRBV29-1 with TRBJ1-1, with a tentative D call TRBD1 (5 bases). The DNA of the CDR3 is TGCAGCATTGAAATCGGCAGGGAAGTTGAGGACACTGAAGCTTTCTTT. Translated, it gives CSIEIGREVEDTEAFF.